These T cell receptor beta chains were read from a single sample in a study of T cells after yellow fever vaccination. TCRdb analysed the 5' RACE reads with MiXCR anew, one entry per CDR3 protein. The sample records 620,000 or so distinct CDR3 sequences, about 17% being singletons. The source material was PBMCs, sampled less than 6 days after the first yellow fever vaccination. The receptors originated from a man between 18 and 35 years old who received the YFV17D yellow fever vaccine. The CDR3 runs from the conserved cysteine through the conserved F or W. Fields, in order: D gene, J gene, clone size, V gene, CDR3 protein, CDR3 DNA. D genes are given only for firm matches. Size is omitted from some rows. Given values are once, few, many or a class for expanded clones.

d_call: .; j_call: TRBJ1-6; clone_size: few; v_call: TRBV5-5; cdr3_aa: CASIETPHGSPLHF; cdr3_nt: TGTGCCAGCATCGAGACCCCCCACGGGTCACCCCTCCACTTT
d_call: .; j_call: TRBJ2-7; clone_size: .; v_call: TRBV11-1; cdr3_aa: CASSFAGGLGGPLSYEQYF; cdr3_nt: TGTGCCAGCAGCTTTGCCGGGGGTCTGGGCGGACCATTATCCTACGAGCAGTACTTC
d_call: .; j_call: TRBJ2-1; clone_size: .; v_call: TRBV29-1; cdr3_aa: CSGRRAGGYNEQFF; cdr3_nt: TGCAGCGGCCGCCGCGCCGGGGGATACAATGAGCAGTTCTTC
d_call: .; j_call: TRBJ2-5; clone_size: few; v_call: TRBV7-6; cdr3_aa: CASSSGGQEGEETQYF; cdr3_nt: TGTGCCAGCAGCTCCGGAGGACAGGAGGGGGAAGAGACCCAGTACTTC
d_call: .; j_call: TRBJ2-7; clone_size: .; v_call: TRBV12-5; cdr3_aa: CASGLAGLYEQYF; cdr3_nt: TGTGCTAGTGGTTTGGCAGGGTTATACGAGCAGTACTTC
d_call: .; j_call: TRBJ2-1; clone_size: few; v_call: TRBV7-2; cdr3_aa: CASSLGTVSYNEQFF; cdr3_nt: TGTGCCAGCAGCTTAGGGACAGTATCTTACAATGAGCAGTTCTTC
d_call: .; j_call: TRBJ2-7; clone_size: few; v_call: TRBV4-3; cdr3_aa: CASSQSSAGAVEQYF; cdr3_nt: TGCGCCAGCAGCCAATCCTCTGCGGGTGCCGTCGAGCAGTACTTC
d_call: TRBD1; j_call: TRBJ1-4; clone_size: few; v_call: TRBV14; cdr3_aa: CASSLSRGQIYVEKLFF; cdr3_nt: TGTGCCAGCAGCCTTTCCAGGGGGCAGATTTATGTTGAAAAACTGTTTTTT
d_call: .; j_call: TRBJ2-1; clone_size: .; v_call: TRBV6-1; cdr3_aa: CASSLGRTLSYNEQFF; cdr3_nt: TGTGCCAGCAGTCTCGGCCGGACTCTCTCCTACAATGAGCAGTTCTTC
d_call: TRBD2; j_call: TRBJ2-5; clone_size: .; v_call: TRBV7-2; cdr3_aa: CASSLRLAGGPGTQYF; cdr3_nt: TGTGCCAGCAGCTTGCGACTAGCGGGGGGGCCGGGGACCCAGTACTTC
d_call: TRBD1; j_call: TRBJ1-6; clone_size: few; v_call: TRBV6-4; cdr3_aa: CASSGQGQTNSPLHF; cdr3_nt: TGTGCCAGCAGTGGCCAGGGACAGACGAATTCACCCCTCCACTTT
d_call: .; j_call: TRBJ2-6; clone_size: .; v_call: TRBV6-1; cdr3_aa: CASTVHSGANVLTF; cdr3_nt: TGTGCCAGCACAGTGCACTCTGGGGCCAACGTCCTGACTTTC
d_call: .; j_call: TRBJ2-1; clone_size: few; v_call: TRBV4-3; cdr3_aa: CASSHAHRDSEQFF; cdr3_nt: TGCGCCAGCAGCCATGCTCACAGGGATTCTGAGCAGTTCTTC
d_call: .; j_call: TRBJ1-1; clone_size: .; v_call: TRBV7-9; cdr3_aa: CASSSDGNEAFF; cdr3_nt: TGTGCCAGCAGCTCGGACGGGAATGAAGCTTTCTTT
d_call: .; j_call: TRBJ2-7; clone_size: once; v_call: TRBV10-3; cdr3_aa: CAIRYSPSSYEQYF; cdr3_nt: TGTGCCATCAGATACAGCCCGAGCTCCTACGAGCAGTACTTC
d_call: TRBD2; j_call: TRBJ2-5; clone_size: .; v_call: TRBV29-1; cdr3_aa: CSVDGSGGTQETQYF; cdr3_nt: TGCAGCGTTGACGGTAGCGGGGGGACCCAAGAGACCCAGTACTTC
d_call: TRBD1; j_call: TRBJ2-1; clone_size: few; v_call: TRBV10-3; cdr3_aa: CAISEEGTGMVKFF; cdr3_nt: TGTGCCATCAGTGAGGAGGGGACAGGGATGGTGAAGTTCTTC
d_call: .; j_call: TRBJ2-1; clone_size: .; v_call: TRBV29-1; cdr3_aa: CSVVPRRGAHNEQFF; cdr3_nt: TGCAGCGTTGTCCCCCGCCGGGGGGCCCACAATGAGCAGTTCTTC
d_call: .; j_call: TRBJ1-1; clone_size: .; v_call: TRBV12-3/TRBV12-4; cdr3_aa: CASRNRIPLNRNTEAFF; cdr3_nt: TGTGCCAGCAGGAACAGGATCCCTTTGAATCGGAACACTGAAGCTTTCTTT
d_call: .; j_call: TRBJ1-4; clone_size: .; v_call: TRBV7-8; cdr3_aa: CASSLVRIFATNEKLFF; cdr3_nt: TGTGCCAGCAGCTTAGTAAGGATATTCGCAACTAATGAAAAACTGTTTTTT
d_call: .; j_call: TRBJ1-6; clone_size: .; v_call: TRBV7-2; cdr3_aa: CASSFISLENSPLHF; cdr3_nt: TGTGCCAGCAGCTTTATTTCCCTAGAGAATTCACCCCTCCACTTT
d_call: .; j_call: TRBJ1-5; clone_size: many; v_call: TRBV5-6; cdr3_aa: CASSSDSLNQPQHF; cdr3_nt: TGTGCCAGCAGCTCGGACAGTTTGAATCAGCCCCAGCATTTT
d_call: TRBD2; j_call: TRBJ2-1; clone_size: many; v_call: TRBV6-4; cdr3_aa: CASSEDVAGSSEQFF; cdr3_nt: TGTGCCAGCAGTGAAGATGTAGCGGGGTCGAGTGAGCAGTTCTTC
d_call: TRBD1; j_call: TRBJ2-7; clone_size: .; v_call: TRBV7-9; cdr3_aa: CASSPGAGGGEQYF; cdr3_nt: TGTGCCAGCAGCCCGGGGGCAGGGGGCGGCGAGCAGTACTTC
d_call: TRBD1; j_call: TRBJ2-5; clone_size: few; v_call: TRBV11-2; cdr3_aa: CASKPRTSGTGGFETQYF; cdr3_nt: TGTGCCAGCAAGCCACGAACGTCCGGGACAGGGGGCTTCGAGACCCAGTACTTC
d_call: .; j_call: TRBJ2-2; clone_size: .; v_call: TRBV4-2; cdr3_aa: CASSQERVSTGELFF; cdr3_nt: TGTGCCAGCAGCCAAGAGCGGGTGAGCACCGGGGAGCTGTTTTTT
d_call: .; j_call: TRBJ2-1; clone_size: .; v_call: TRBV20-1; cdr3_aa: CSARGISGMTNEQFF; cdr3_nt: TGCAGTGCTAGAGGTATTTCCGGGATGACCAATGAGCAGTTCTTC
d_call: TRBD2; j_call: TRBJ2-1; clone_size: .; v_call: TRBV6-5; cdr3_aa: CASSLYSGGGEFF; cdr3_nt: TGTGCCAGCAGTTTGTATAGCGGGGGGGGGGAGTTCTTC